This note documents a single T cell receptor beta chain sequence. Its cognate antigen is unknown. Produced via immunoSEQ multiplex PCR; TCRdb's table is partial and in-frame only. The sample lists under 200,000 clones, 88% seen once, with roughly a quarter in the top ten. Second-dose timings of about 4 or about 12 weeks were pooled. The data are from a study of T cell responses to AZD1222 COVID-19 vaccine. Regarding the study as a whole: Regions 160-218 and 743-854 dominated among vaccine-associated CD4 TCRs spanning spike. Without day 14 samples, only post-peak T cell repertoires were studied. A reported finding is that nearly half of spike-specific TCRs target unmutated variant regions.

The specimen was peripheral blood, collected 28 days after the second AZD1222 dose. This clonotype was sampled from an adult who received the AZD1222 COVID-19 vaccine.

CDR3 protein: CASAKGTGWEKLFF. CDR3 coding DNA: TGCGCCAGCGCCAAGGGGACGGGCTGGGAAAAACTGTTTTTT. The genes are TRBV4-1 and TRBJ1-4, with a weak D call TRBD1 (5 bases). V was shortened by 8 bases and J by 8 bases, with 18 bases between the two germline ends. This CDR3 has 14 amino acids. Per germline, CDR1 MGHRA and CDR2 YSYEKL.